The 15 T cell receptor beta chains given below trace back to one sample, sequenced in a study of spatial heterogeneity in lung cancer. TCRdb called the 5' RACE reads again in MiXCR, with one record for every CDR3 protein. This table holds around 4,400 distinct CDR3 sequences, around 21% found once. Described time point: sample taken at primary tumor resection. No cell sorting; template was whole RNA from tumor, lung tissue or PBMC. The sequenced sample was normal lung tissue next to the tumor, obtained at surgery. The receptors derive from a female donor with early-stage non-small cell lung cancer.

This clonotype was recorded at least ten times. This beta chain lies outside the target of a library built for alpha chains; its clone size means little. This chain connects TRBV3-1 to TRBJ1-1, with D perhaps TRBD1 (6 bases). Per the germline V gene, CDR1 is LGHDT and CDR2 is YNNKEL (reference sequence). V lost 1 base and J lost 11, with 14 bases in between. The CDR3 covers 13 residues. The CDR3 DNA sequence: TGTGCCAGCAGCCAAGTCCGGGGGGCAGGGGCTTTCTTT. Protein product: CASSQVRGAGAFF.

This clonotype is medium-sized. This beta chain is an off-target read within a library intended for alpha chains, so its frequency means little. The rearrangement joins TRBV7-3 to TRBJ2-1, with 8 bases that match TRBD2. Germline V gives CDR1 SGHTA, CDR2 FQGTGA. This CDR3 has 12 residues. V gave up 5 bases and J gave up 9 bases; unmatched junction bases: 3. The CDR3 loop is CASSTSGSEQFF. CDR3 DNA sequence: TGTGCCAGCAGCACAAGCGGGAGTGAGCAGTTCTTC.

In the case of this clonotype: This beta chain is a stray sequence in a library constructed for alpha chains; its clone size is not meaningful. This chain uses TRBV29-1 with TRBJ1-1; D is unresolved. Germline V gives CDR1 SQVTM, CDR2 ANQGSEA. The length of the CDR3 is 17 residues. The V gene lost 5 bases and the J gene lost 1 base, with 23 bases spanning the gap. The CDR3 here is CSVFLRDTYHGNTEAFF. DNA of the CDR3: TGCAGCGTTTTCCTCCGAGACACCTATCACGGGAACACTGAAGCTTTCTTT.

This clonotype was seen ten or more times. This beta chain represents an off-target read in a library built for alpha chains; its size is of limited meaning. The V gene is TRBV29-1, the J gene TRBJ2-7; a possible D gene is TRBD2 (5 bases). The CDR3 length is 13 residues. Trimming took off 6 bases at V and 0 bases at J, with 12 bases between the two ends. Germline assignment: CDR1 SQVTM and CDR2 ANQGSEA. The CDR3 loop is CSVDSGNSYEQYF. CDR3 sequence (DNA): TGCAGCGTAGATTCCGGGAACTCCTACGAGCAGTACTTC.

This clonotype was counted between two and nine times. This beta chain is a stray read from a library made for alpha chains; its abundance is not meaningful. The chain recombines TRBV3-1 with TRBJ1-6; D unclear. The V gene lost 2 bases and the J gene lost 10 bases, with 15 bases spanning the gap. The CDR3 sequence is 15 residues long. Germline V gene data show CDR1 as LGHDT and CDR2 as YNNKEL (reference sequence). In DNA, the CDR3 is TGTGCCAGCAGCCAACCGTCCGTAGGGTCCTCACCCCTCCACTTT. Translation: CASSQPSVGSSPLHF.

This clonotype has at least ten counts. This beta chain lies outside the target of a library built for alpha chains; its clone size means little. The chain is built from TRBV5-1 and TRBJ2-3; 7 bases match TRBD2. The V segment lost 5 bases and the J segment 4 bases; nucleotides outside the gene matches: 10. The CDR3 runs 15 residues. From germline, CDR1 is SGHRS and CDR2 YFSETQ. CDR3 coding DNA: TGCGCCAGCAGTTCCCGGGGAGCGGGGTCAGATACGCAGTATTTT. It specifies CASSSRGAGSDTQYF.

In its sample, this clonotype was seen many times. Being off target in a library aimed at alpha chains, this beta chain has a size of little meaning. The chain has TRBV6-5 and TRBJ2-3; D uncertain. Trimming shortened V by 5 bases and J by 0 bases, and 9 bases separated the two germline ends. CDR1 and CDR2 (germline): MNHEY, SVGAGI. CDR3 length equals 14 residues. CDR3 loop: CASSPRYSTDTQYF. The CDR3, as DNA: TGTGCCAGCAGTCCGAGGTATAGCACAGATACGCAGTATTTT.

This clonotype was seen many times. A library prepared for alpha chains yielded this beta chain as an off-target read; its size is of little meaning. This chain links TRBV20-1 with TRBJ2-1; 13 nucleotides line up with TRBD2. The germline CDR1 and CDR2 sequences are DFQATT and SNEGSKA (reference sequence). V gave up 3 bases and J gave up 7 bases; unmatched junction bases: 9. The CDR3 covers 16 residues. Here the CDR3 reads CSASLTSGRGYNEQFF. CDR3 nucleotide sequence: TGCAGTGCTAGTCTTACTAGCGGGAGGGGGTATAATGAGCAGTTCTTC.

This clonotype was detected many times. This beta chain is an unintended read in a library built for alpha chains; its size means little. The V gene is TRBV30, the J gene TRBJ2-7; TRBD2 agrees at 7 bases. Trimming cost V 4 bases and J 3 bases; bases outside gene matches: 3. Germline loops: CDR1 GTSNPN, CDR2 SVGIG (reference sequence). The CDR3 contains 12 residues. The chain's CDR3 is CAWNSGGYEQYF. The CDR3 region has the DNA TGTGCCTGGAATTCGGGGGGCTACGAGCAGTACTTC.

This clonotype is labeled as medium-sized. This beta chain is an off-target read within a library intended for alpha chains, so its frequency means little. This chain connects TRBV5-1 to TRBJ2-5; D is uncertain. Germline loops: CDR1 SGHRS, CDR2 YFSETQ. Trimming removed 1 base at V and 2 bases at J, with 15 bases between. This CDR3 has 16 residues. The CDR3 region has the DNA TGCGCCAGCAGCTTGCGGTCAGGTTCTCAACAAGAGACCCAGTACTTC. As protein: CASSLRSGSQQETQYF.

This clonotype has only a few counts. This beta chain came through as a stray read in a library set up for alpha chains, and its size says little. The CDR3 reads CSVEDGLLPGEQYF. The CDR3 nucleotides are TGCAGCGTTGAGGACGGACTTCTCCCTGGCGAGCAGTACTTC. The chain links TRBV29-1 to TRBJ2-7; tentatively, D is TRBD2 (5 bases). Looked up from germline, CDR1 is SQVTM and CDR2 is ANQGSEA. The CDR3 length is 14 residues. Between the trimmed V and J ends, which lost 3 bases and 6 bases, there was a span of 18 bases.

This clonotype has at least ten counts. The size of this beta chain means little, since it is a stray read in a library made for alpha chains. The rearrangement links TRBV7-2 to TRBJ2-4; 10 bases agree with TRBD1. The trim removed 6 bases at V and 2 bases at J, leaving 4 bases unmatched. The germline gives CDR1 SGHTA, CDR2 FQGNSA. The CDR3 totals 15 residues. The CDR3 nucleotides read TGTGCCAGCAGTTTGACAGGGGGCTCCAAAAACATTCAGTACTTC. Its protein is CASSLTGGSKNIQYF.

This clonotype is medium-sized in the sample. The library was built for alpha chains, so this beta chain is an off-target read and its size means little. The rearrangement links TRBV7-9 to TRBJ1-1, with 7 nucleotides matching TRBD1. Germline CDR1 is SEHNR and CDR2 is FQNEAQ (reference sequence). The CDR3 runs to 17 residues. The ends lost 5 bases at V and 0 bases at J; junction bases unmatched: 12. The CDR3 loop reads CASSKWDRQEMNTEAFF. In DNA form, the CDR3 reads TGTGCCAGCAGCAAATGGGACAGACAAGAGATGAACACTGAAGCTTTCTTT.

This clonotype is medium-sized (0.01 to 0.1%). This beta chain is a stray read from a library made for alpha chains; its abundance is not meaningful. The rearrangement joins TRBV10-3 to TRBJ1-5; D gene unclear. Trimming left V 4 bases short and J 3 bases short, with 10 bases between. The CDR3 length is 14 residues. Germline V gene lookup returns CDR1 ENHRY and CDR2 SYGVKD. CDR3 coding DNA: TGTGCCATCAGTGCTGGGTCTAACAATCAGCCCCAGCATTTT. Amino acid sequence: CAISAGSNNQPQHF.

About this clonotype: A library made for alpha chains picked up this beta chain off target, so its size means little. The chain is built from TRBV7-3 and TRBJ2-5, with D unclear. Germline V gene sequence: CDR1 SGHTA, CDR2 FQGTGA. The CDR3 has 13 amino acids. V shed 1 base and J shed 5 bases, with 8 bases lying between them. CDR3 amino acids: CASSLNPRETQYF. The DNA for the CDR3 is TGTGCCAGCAGCTTAAACCCAAGGGAGACCCAGTACTTC.